Given below is one TCR beta chain in context. The CDR3 covers 15 residues. Germline trimming cut 4 bases from V and 7 bases from J; bases unmatched to any gene: 7. CDR1 is SEHNR, CDR2 FQNEAQ, per germline (reference sequence). In the original processing: Researchers report that nucleated cell counts were estimated from reference gene primer amplification. This table comes from immunoSEQ multiplex PCR, and its TCRdb copy is limited to in-frame clones, with some not included. Clonal size and the V and J genes are those of that table, whereas D and trimming came from the DNA. In the table there are roughly 130,000 clones, under 85% of which are singletons. The data originate from a study of blood T cell repertoires in COVID-19. Study information: Italy, Spain and the United States were the sources of the convalescent and acute COVID-19 samples. The analysed material was cDNA or gDNA that came from T cells, B-cell-depleted T cells, or PBMCs.

The specimen was peripheral blood. The chain couples TRBV7-9 to TRBJ1-6, with 7 bases that match TRBD1. This TCR was recovered from a woman aged 55-69 years with acute or convalescent COVID-19. The CDR3 coding sequence is TGTGCCAGCAGCTCGCCTAGGGACAGAAATTCACCCCTCCACTTT. Its protein is CASSSPRDRNSPLHF.